The text below deals with one T cell receptor beta chain. This sample stems from a study of T cell changes during pregnancy in multiple sclerosis. The data were produced by immunoSEQ multiplex PCR, yet TCRdb's version contains in-frame clones alone and is incomplete. The sample has more than 90,000 clones; approximately 90% are singletons. This CDR3 has 15 amino acids. V lost 6 bases to trimming and J lost 4 bases, with 16 bases between them. Germline-derived CDR1 and CDR2 are MNHEY and SMNVEV (reference sequence). The input for sequencing was peripheral blood, taken in the third trimester of pregnancy. The clonotype was recovered from a female donor with multiple sclerosis, enrolled in a pregnancy study. The rearrangement links TRBV27 to TRBJ1-5; perhaps TRBD1 as D (6 bases). The DNA for the CDR3 is TGTGCCAGCAGCAATAGAGGGGGAAGAAATCAGCCCCAGCATTTT. Amino acid sequence: CASSNRGGRNQPQHF.